The rows below give T cell receptor beta chains drawn from one sample of a study of cytomegalovirus exposure and HLA in healthy donors. Clones were sequenced by immunoSEQ multiplex PCR, and TCRdb holds only the in-frame ones, with some missing. Of 75,000 to 100,000 clones listed, about 8% are singletons. What was sequenced was PBMCs. The source of these receptors is a man aged 50 to 60 in good health and CMV-seronegative. Each CDR3 is given with its conserved first and last residue. A D gene is named only where the DNA matches it firmly. Not all rows give a size; the values are once, few, many and, for expanded clones, a class.

v_call: TRBV4-2
j_call: TRBJ1-4
clone_size: NA
d_call: NA
cdr3_aa: CASSQEGATNEKLFF
cdr3_nt: TGTGCCAGCAGCCAGGAAGGAGCAACTAATGAAAAACTGTTTTTT

v_call: TRBV7-9
j_call: TRBJ2-7
clone_size: few
d_call: TRBD1
cdr3_aa: CASSSTTGNTYEQYF
cdr3_nt: TGTGCCAGCAGCTCGACGACAGGGAACACCTACGAGCAGTACTTC

v_call: TRBV6-1
j_call: TRBJ2-7
clone_size: NA
d_call: NA
cdr3_aa: CASSDGYEQYF
cdr3_nt: TGTGCCAGCAGTGACGGCTACGAGCAGTACTTC

v_call: TRBV27
j_call: TRBJ1-6
clone_size: NA
d_call: TRBD1
cdr3_aa: CASRLQGGVNSPLHF
cdr3_nt: TGTGCCAGCAGATTACAGGGGGGAGTGAATTCACCCCTCCACTTT

v_call: TRBV5-1
j_call: TRBJ2-5
clone_size: few
d_call: NA
cdr3_aa: CASSQGIMETQYF
cdr3_nt: TGCGCCAGCTCACAGGGTATTATGGAGACCCAGTACTTC

v_call: TRBV7-9
j_call: TRBJ1-2
clone_size: NA
d_call: NA
cdr3_aa: CASSLRGDFYGYTF
cdr3_nt: TGTGCCAGCAGCTTAAGGGGCGACTTTTATGGCTACACCTTC

v_call: TRBV5-1
j_call: TRBJ1-1
clone_size: NA
d_call: NA
cdr3_aa: CASSQETGLGNTEAFF
cdr3_nt: TGCGCCAGCAGCCAGGAGACAGGCCTCGGGAACACTGAAGCTTTCTTT

v_call: TRBV28
j_call: TRBJ2-7
clone_size: few
d_call: NA
cdr3_aa: CASRRGGYEQYF
cdr3_nt: TGTGCCAGCAGGCGAGGGGGTTACGAGCAGTACTTC

v_call: TRBV19
j_call: TRBJ1-1
clone_size: NA
d_call: TRBD1
cdr3_aa: CASSMTGQGGTEAFF
cdr3_nt: TGTGCCAGTAGTATGACGGGACAGGGCGGCACTGAAGCTTTCTTT

v_call: TRBV11-2
j_call: TRBJ1-5
clone_size: few
d_call: NA
cdr3_aa: CASSPGAGYSNQPQHF
cdr3_nt: TGTGCCAGCAGCCCAGGGGCAGGCTATAGCAATCAGCCCCAGCATTTT

v_call: TRBV11-2
j_call: TRBJ2-2
clone_size: few
d_call: NA
cdr3_aa: CASSLGTNPLNTGELFF
cdr3_nt: TGTGCCAGCAGCTTAGGCACTAACCCCTTAAACACCGGGGAGCTGTTTTTT

v_call: TRBV6-1
j_call: TRBJ2-7
clone_size: few
d_call: NA
cdr3_aa: CASSERFASSYEQYF
cdr3_nt: TGTGCCAGCAGTGAAAGGTTCGCTAGCTCCTACGAGCAGTACTTC

v_call: TRBV5-1
j_call: TRBJ2-2
clone_size: NA
d_call: NA
cdr3_aa: CASSSTVANTGELFF
cdr3_nt: TGCGCCAGCAGCTCGACAGTTGCGAACACCGGGGAGCTGTTTTTT

v_call: TRBV11-2
j_call: TRBJ1-4
clone_size: NA
d_call: NA
cdr3_aa: CASSLVGGGRSEKLFF
cdr3_nt: TGTGCCAGCAGCTTAGTCGGGGGGGGACGTAGCGAAAAACTGTTTTTT

v_call: TRBV7-9
j_call: TRBJ2-7
clone_size: NA
d_call: TRBD2
cdr3_aa: CASSLGTNGRAEIEQYF
cdr3_nt: TGTGCCAGCAGCTTAGGGACTAACGGGAGGGCCGAAATTGAGCAGTACTTC

v_call: TRBV7-9
j_call: TRBJ2-1
clone_size: few
d_call: NA
cdr3_aa: CASSGDWQPQEQFF
cdr3_nt: TGTGCCAGCAGCGGGGACTGGCAACCCCAAGAGCAGTTCTTC

v_call: TRBV18
j_call: TRBJ2-5
clone_size: few
d_call: NA
cdr3_aa: CASSLNPGETQYF
cdr3_nt: TGTGCCAGCTCACTAAATCCCGGAGAGACCCAGTACTTC

v_call: TRBV5-6
j_call: TRBJ1-1
clone_size: NA
d_call: TRBD1
cdr3_aa: CASSLGSDRGVGAFF
cdr3_nt: TGTGCCAGCAGCTTGGGGTCGGACAGGGGTGTCGGAGCTTTCTTT

v_call: TRBV20-1
j_call: TRBJ2-3
clone_size: NA
d_call: NA
cdr3_aa: CSVTRADTQYF
cdr3_nt: TGCAGTGTGACGCGGGCAGATACGCAGTATTTT

v_call: TRBV5-1
j_call: TRBJ2-7
clone_size: few
d_call: TRBD2
cdr3_aa: CASSFGGRIYEQYF
cdr3_nt: TGCGCCAGCAGCTTTGGCGGGAGAATCTACGAGCAGTACTTC

v_call: TRBV7-8
j_call: TRBJ2-7
clone_size: NA
d_call: TRBD2
cdr3_aa: CASSLAVAGGPLGQYF
cdr3_nt: TGTGCCAGCAGCTTAGCGGTAGCGGGGGGCCCCCTAGGGCAGTACTTC

v_call: TRBV4-2
j_call: TRBJ1-3
clone_size: few
d_call: NA
cdr3_aa: CASSQDRGRGTGNTIYF
cdr3_nt: TGTGCCAGCAGCCAAGATCGGGGCAGGGGTACAGGAAACACCATATATTTT

v_call: TRBV5-5
j_call: TRBJ2-7
clone_size: NA
d_call: TRBD1
cdr3_aa: CASSLTTGAYEQYF
cdr3_nt: TGTGCCAGCAGCTTGACCACAGGGGCCTACGAGCAGTACTTC

v_call: TRBV4-1
j_call: TRBJ1-2
clone_size: few
d_call: TRBD1
cdr3_aa: CASSQEQGWANYGYTF
cdr3_nt: TGCGCCAGCAGCCAAGAACAGGGGTGGGCTAACTATGGCTACACCTTC

v_call: TRBV19
j_call: TRBJ2-7
clone_size: NA
d_call: TRBD1
cdr3_aa: CASSGPGQGSFYEQYF
cdr3_nt: TGTGCCAGTAGTGGACCGGGACAGGGTTCCTTCTACGAGCAGTACTTC

v_call: TRBV18
j_call: TRBJ1-5
clone_size: NA
d_call: NA
cdr3_aa: CASSHEGDGNQPQHF
cdr3_nt: TGTGCCAGCTCACACGAAGGAGATGGCAATCAGCCCCAGCATTTT

v_call: TRBV11-3
j_call: TRBJ2-3
clone_size: NA
d_call: NA
cdr3_aa: CASSLDQGGTAHTDTQYF
cdr3_nt: TGTGCCAGCAGCTTAGATCAAGGGGGGACAGCCCACACAGATACGCAGTATTTT

v_call: TRBV6-6
j_call: TRBJ1-2
clone_size: NA
d_call: TRBD1
cdr3_aa: CASSLRGTEANYGYTF
cdr3_nt: TGTGCCAGCAGTTTGCGAGGGACAGAGGCTAACTATGGCTACACCTTC

v_call: TRBV7-2
j_call: TRBJ2-7
clone_size: NA
d_call: TRBD1
cdr3_aa: CASSQNAGTASKQYF
cdr3_nt: TGTGCCAGCAGCCAAAACGCCGGGACAGCGTCCAAGCAGTACTTC

v_call: TRBV30
j_call: TRBJ2-7
clone_size: few
d_call: NA
cdr3_aa: CAWSVAGYEQYF
cdr3_nt: TGTGCCTGGAGTGTAGCAGGCTACGAGCAGTACTTC

v_call: TRBV4-3
j_call: TRBJ1-1
clone_size: NA
d_call: NA
cdr3_aa: CASSQYLKGDYEAFF
cdr3_nt: TGCGCCAGCAGCCAATACCTCAAGGGGGATTATGAAGCTTTCTTT

v_call: TRBV2
j_call: TRBJ2-6
clone_size: few
d_call: TRBD1
cdr3_aa: CASDTGTGGLGANVLTF
cdr3_nt: TGTGCCAGCGACACCGGGACAGGGGGCTTAGGGGCCAACGTCCTGACTTTC

v_call: TRBV29-1
j_call: TRBJ1-2
clone_size: NA
d_call: TRBD1
cdr3_aa: CSEVPPGQGAHGYTF
cdr3_nt: TGCAGCGAGGTCCCTCCGGGACAGGGGGCGCATGGCTACACCTTC

v_call: TRBV2
j_call: TRBJ2-5
clone_size: few
d_call: TRBD2
cdr3_aa: CASRGGTSGAQETQYF
cdr3_nt: TGTGCCAGCAGGGGAGGGACTAGCGGGGCTCAAGAGACCCAGTACTTC

v_call: TRBV5-4
j_call: TRBJ2-7
clone_size: once
d_call: TRBD2
cdr3_aa: CASSRGPGLAGLQAEQYF
cdr3_nt: TGTGCCAGCAGCCGAGGACCGGGACTAGCCGGTCTTCAGGCCGAGCAGTACTTC

v_call: TRBV7-9
j_call: TRBJ1-6
clone_size: few
d_call: NA
cdr3_aa: CASSLGNSPLHF
cdr3_nt: TGTGCCAGCAGCTTGGGCAATTCACCCCTCCACTTT

v_call: TRBV6-1
j_call: TRBJ1-5
clone_size: few
d_call: TRBD1
cdr3_aa: CASEDRENQPQHF
cdr3_nt: TGTGCCAGCGAGGACAGGGAAAATCAGCCCCAGCATTTT

v_call: TRBV10-3
j_call: TRBJ2-2
clone_size: few
d_call: NA
cdr3_aa: CAISDRDFGELFF
cdr3_nt: TGTGCCATCAGTGACCGGGACTTCGGGGAGCTGTTTTTT

v_call: TRBV5-1
j_call: TRBJ2-2
clone_size: few
d_call: NA
cdr3_aa: CASSLRRGRTGELFF
cdr3_nt: TGCGCCAGCAGCTTGAGGAGGGGGCGAACCGGGGAGCTGTTTTTT

v_call: TRBV18
j_call: TRBJ2-1
clone_size: few
d_call: TRBD1
cdr3_aa: CASSPSGQGNEQFF
cdr3_nt: TGTGCCAGCTCACCATCGGGACAGGGGAATGAGCAGTTCTTC

v_call: TRBV19
j_call: TRBJ1-4
clone_size: NA
d_call: NA
cdr3_aa: CASSTQGSLNEKLFF
cdr3_nt: TGTGCCAGTAGTACCCAGGGGAGTCTTAATGAAAAACTGTTTTTT

v_call: TRBV6-1
j_call: TRBJ2-2
clone_size: NA
d_call: NA
cdr3_aa: CASRWGHSNTGELFF
cdr3_nt: TGTGCCAGCAGGTGGGGACACTCGAACACCGGGGAGCTGTTTTTT

v_call: TRBV7-3
j_call: TRBJ2-7
clone_size: NA
d_call: TRBD2
cdr3_aa: CASSWGLAGEQYF
cdr3_nt: TGTGCCAGCAGCTGGGGACTAGCGGGAGAGCAGTACTTC

v_call: TRBV6-6
j_call: TRBJ1-6
clone_size: NA
d_call: TRBD1
cdr3_aa: CASSHTGVNSPLHF
cdr3_nt: TGTGCCAGCAGTCATACAGGGGTTAATTCACCCCTCCACTTT

v_call: TRBV7-9
j_call: TRBJ1-1
clone_size: few
d_call: NA
cdr3_aa: CASSLGKAGRAFF
cdr3_nt: TGTGCCAGCAGCTTAGGAAAGGCGGGGAGAGCTTTCTTT

v_call: TRBV11-2
j_call: TRBJ1-2
clone_size: NA
d_call: TRBD1
cdr3_aa: CASSLDNRGGYTF
cdr3_nt: TGTGCCAGCAGCTTAGACAACAGGGGTGGCTACACCTTC

v_call: TRBV11-3
j_call: TRBJ2-2
clone_size: NA
d_call: NA
cdr3_aa: CASSPSTGGTGELFF
cdr3_nt: TGTGCCAGCAGCCCTAGCACGGGCGGCACCGGGGAGCTGTTTTTT

v_call: TRBV7-9
j_call: TRBJ1-2
clone_size: NA
d_call: TRBD1
cdr3_aa: CASSPTGEFDGYTF
cdr3_nt: TGTGCCAGCAGCCCGACAGGGGAGTTTGATGGCTACACCTTC

v_call: TRBV9
j_call: TRBJ2-1
clone_size: few
d_call: NA
cdr3_aa: CASSERTGYNEQFF
cdr3_nt: TGTGCCAGCAGCGAACGAACAGGGTACAATGAGCAGTTCTTC

v_call: TRBV5-1
j_call: TRBJ2-7
clone_size: NA
d_call: TRBD1
cdr3_aa: CASSLVAQGSEQYF
cdr3_nt: TGCGCCAGCAGCTTGGTTGCACAGGGGAGCGAGCAGTACTTC

v_call: TRBV10-1
j_call: TRBJ2-1
clone_size: NA
d_call: NA
cdr3_aa: CASSELTGSGEQFF
cdr3_nt: TGCGCCAGCAGTGAGTTAACAGGGAGTGGTGAGCAGTTCTTC

v_call: TRBV27
j_call: TRBJ1-5
clone_size: NA
d_call: NA
cdr3_aa: CASSLGGASNQPQHF
cdr3_nt: TGTGCCAGCAGTTTAGGAGGGGCGAGCAATCAGCCCCAGCATTTT

v_call: TRBV10-3
j_call: TRBJ1-2
clone_size: NA
d_call: NA
cdr3_aa: CAISGDLRGGYTF
cdr3_nt: TGTGCCATCAGTGGGGACTTGAGGGGAGGCTACACCTTC

v_call: TRBV6-5
j_call: TRBJ2-3
clone_size: NA
d_call: TRBD1
cdr3_aa: CASRDRVKDTQYF
cdr3_nt: TGTGCCAGCAGAGACAGGGTTAAAGATACGCAGTATTTT